The clone carrying this TCR beta chain was seen more than once but under ten times. The data stem from a study of naive and memory T cell subsets. The CDR3 has 15 amino acids. Trimming pared 2 bases from V and 0 bases from J, leaving 12 bases between. In germline, CDR1 is DFQATT, CDR2 SNEGSKA (reference sequence). An equimolar mix of two oligonucleotides served as the beta constant-region primer for TRBC1 and TRBC2. TCRdb analysed the UMI-ligation and nested PCR reads with MiXCR anew, one entry per CDR3 protein. The repertoire holds 130,000 to 150,000 distinct CDR3 sequences, with about 18% as singletons.

The material sequenced was naive CD4+ T cells from blood. The V gene is TRBV20-1, the J gene TRBJ2-3; weak D call: TRBD2 (6 bases). The receptor's source is a human donor in good health. Here the CDR3 reads CSARPASGSTDTQYF. CDR3 sequence (DNA): TGCAGTGCTAGACCGGCCAGCGGGAGCACAGATACGCAGTATTTT.